The TCR beta chain described here comes from a study of T cell responses to AZD1222 COVID-19 vaccine (dated by TCRdb to the early 2020s). In the study overall: A total of around 240 trial participants underwent TCR sequencing, of whom 200 to 220 received two doses of AZD1222 and some 25 received two doses of the MenACWY control vaccine. Enrollment into the trials was organized by age into subgroups of 18-55, 56-69 and 70-plus years, and those subgroups contained about 160, 30 and 59 TCR-sequenced participants, respectively. What the research found in general, with its limitations: In the small 56-69-year group, the increase in depth fell short of significance, most likely because of low power. Epitopes outside the regions mutated in the B.1.351 and B.1.1.7 variants were reportedly recognized by nearly half of the unique spike-specific TCRs. CD4 TCRs associated with the vaccine covered the entire spike protein, and the dominant responses were in regions 160-218 and 743-854. Because no day 14 peak-response samples were available, repertoires were characterized only after the peak T cell response. After two AZD1222 doses, spike-specific TCR breadth and depth were significantly higher than at day 0 and than in MenACWY recipients. Most participants were white British and females outnumbered males, and the authors suggested that clonal diversity may have been underestimated. Conclusions about previously exposed vaccinees are limited because only a handful of AZD1222 recipients were SARS-CoV-2 seropositive at baseline.

The CDR3 regions of human TCRbeta chains were subjected to immunosequencing. The study's own analysis went as follows. Repertoire TCRs were matched against a reference library of SARS-CoV-2-specific TCRs generated with the MIRA antigen-specificity platform. Breadth meant the fraction of unique TCRs that were SARS-CoV-2-associated, whereas depth meant the fraction of total T cells that were SARS-CoV-2-associated. Using the MIRA data, each spike-specific TCR was mapped to the spike region that the TCR reacts to and placed in a CD4 or CD8 class. Log10-transformed breadth and depth values were compared by one-way ANOVA with Sidak's multiple comparisons tests. TCRdb took over this immuneACCESS table, retaining in-frame rearrangements with V and J assigned. Such tables are incomplete; in checked studies, under half of the missing clones stem from an unresolved V gene, and the remainder is unexplained. For V, J and clone size, that table is used; D and trimming come from the DNA. For this sample the table gives about 130,000 clones, of which approximately 91% were detected only once. The top ten clonotypes cover 4.5% to 6.5% of the sample.

CDR1 GTSNPN and CDR2 SVGIG are derived from the germline V gene (reference sequence). Here V drops 3 bases and J drops 4 bases, and the junction holds 4 bases not matched to any gene. Measured from the cysteine to the phenylalanine, the CDR3 is 13 residues long. The DNA shown is the 39-base CDR3, in frame from base 1. The sample's time point, from its label and the paper: about 28 days (+/-7) after the second vaccine dose. AZD1222 recipients whose second dose came at about 4 weeks and those whose second dose came at about 12 weeks were combined into one group, since spike-specific TCR depth and breadth did not differ between the two schedules. Vaccinee samples were obtained from the UK trials COV001 and COV002, which included a single-blind randomized controlled phase 2/3 trial of AZD1222 (ChAdOx1 nCoV-19) in healthy adults. Trial participant PBMC samples were collected at day 0 and day 28 after the second dose for TCRbeta chain sequencing.

Concerning this clone itself: There is no known antigen for this receptor. Base qualities are not at hand, and no much larger clone is one base apart.

The V and J segments used are TRBV30 and TRBJ2-7; TRBD1 agrees with 9 junctional bases. The TCR originated in an adult who received the AZD1222 COVID-19 vaccine. Sample: peripheral blood, taken 28 days after the second AZD1222 dose. The DNA sequence is TGTGCCTGGAGCCGGGACAGGGTGTACGAGCAGTACTTC. Translated, it gives CAWSRDRVYEQYF.